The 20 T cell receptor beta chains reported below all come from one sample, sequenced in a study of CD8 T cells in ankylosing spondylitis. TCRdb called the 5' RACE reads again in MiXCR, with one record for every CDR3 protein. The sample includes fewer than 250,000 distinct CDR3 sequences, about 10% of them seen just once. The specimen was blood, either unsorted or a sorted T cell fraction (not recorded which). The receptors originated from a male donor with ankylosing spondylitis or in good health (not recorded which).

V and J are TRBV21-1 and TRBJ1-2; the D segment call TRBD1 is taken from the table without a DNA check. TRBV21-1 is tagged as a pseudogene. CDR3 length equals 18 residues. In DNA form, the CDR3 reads TGTGCCAGCAGCGAAATAGCACGGGGGACAGGATGTCACTATGGCTACACCTTC. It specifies CASSEIARGTGCHYGYTF.

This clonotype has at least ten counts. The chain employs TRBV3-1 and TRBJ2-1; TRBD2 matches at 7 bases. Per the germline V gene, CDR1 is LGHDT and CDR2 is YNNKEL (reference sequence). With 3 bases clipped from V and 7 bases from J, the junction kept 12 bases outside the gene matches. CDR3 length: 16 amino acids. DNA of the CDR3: TGTGCCAGCAGCCAGGGGCGGGAGTTGTTCGGGAATGAGCAGTTCTTC. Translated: CASSQGRELFGNEQFF.

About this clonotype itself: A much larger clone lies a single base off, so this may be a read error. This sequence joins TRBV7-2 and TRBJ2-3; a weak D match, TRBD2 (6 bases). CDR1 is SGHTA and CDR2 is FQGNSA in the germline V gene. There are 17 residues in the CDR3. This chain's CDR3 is CASSLGVSGTSTGTQYF. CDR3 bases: TGTGCCAGCAGCTTAGGGGTGAGCGGTACTAGCACAGGTACGCAGTATTTT.

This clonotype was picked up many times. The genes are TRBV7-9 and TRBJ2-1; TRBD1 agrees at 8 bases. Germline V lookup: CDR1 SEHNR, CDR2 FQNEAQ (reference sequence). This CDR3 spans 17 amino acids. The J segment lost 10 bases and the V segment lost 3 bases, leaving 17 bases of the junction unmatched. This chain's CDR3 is CASSFYRDRHESKEQFF. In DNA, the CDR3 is TGTGCCAGCAGCTTCTATAGGGACAGGCACGAGTCGAAGGAGCAGTTCTTC. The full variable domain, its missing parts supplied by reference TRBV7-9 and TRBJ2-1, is DTGVSQNPRHKITKRGQNVTFRCDPISEHNRLYWYRQTLGQGPEFLTYFQNEAQLEKSRLLSDRFSAERPKGSFSTLEIQRTEQGDSAMYLCASSFYRDRHESKEQFFGPGTRLTVL.

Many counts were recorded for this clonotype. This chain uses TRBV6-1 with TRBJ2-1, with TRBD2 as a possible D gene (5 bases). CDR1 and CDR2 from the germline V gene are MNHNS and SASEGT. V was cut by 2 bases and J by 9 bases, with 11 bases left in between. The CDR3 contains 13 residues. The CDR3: CASSERGVSEQFF. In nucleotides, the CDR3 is TGTGCCAGCAGTGAACGGGGAGTGAGTGAGCAGTTCTTC.

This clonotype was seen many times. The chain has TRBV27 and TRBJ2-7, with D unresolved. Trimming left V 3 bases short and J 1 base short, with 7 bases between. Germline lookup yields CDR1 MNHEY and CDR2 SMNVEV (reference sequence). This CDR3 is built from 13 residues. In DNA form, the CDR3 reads TGTGCCAGCAGTTTGAGGCAGTCCTACGAGCAGTACTTC. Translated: CASSLRQSYEQYF.

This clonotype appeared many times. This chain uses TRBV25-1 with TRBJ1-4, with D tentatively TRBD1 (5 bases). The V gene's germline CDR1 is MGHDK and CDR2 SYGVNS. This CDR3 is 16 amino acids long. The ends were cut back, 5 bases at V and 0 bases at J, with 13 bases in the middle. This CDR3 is CASSPGARATNEKLFF. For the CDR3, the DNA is TGTGCCAGCAGTCCTGGGGCCAGGGCAACTAATGAAAAACTGTTTTTT.

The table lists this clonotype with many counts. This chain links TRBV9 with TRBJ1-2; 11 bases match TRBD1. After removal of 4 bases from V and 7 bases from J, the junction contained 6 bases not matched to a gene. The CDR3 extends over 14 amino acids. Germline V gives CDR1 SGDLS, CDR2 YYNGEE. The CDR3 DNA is TGTGCCAGCAGCCCAGGACAGGGGGCGCGTGGCTACACCTTC. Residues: CASSPGQGARGYTF.

CDR3 region: CASSFWGGSSYEQYF. CDR3 bases: TGTGCCAGCAGCTTTTGGGGGGGGAGCTCCTACGAGCAGTACTTC. The chain joins TRBV7-2 to TRBJ2-7; 7 positions agree with TRBD2. V lost 3 bases, J lost 0 bases, and 5 bases stayed unmatched. The CDR3 has 15 residues. Looked up from germline, CDR1 is SGHTA and CDR2 is FQGNSA.

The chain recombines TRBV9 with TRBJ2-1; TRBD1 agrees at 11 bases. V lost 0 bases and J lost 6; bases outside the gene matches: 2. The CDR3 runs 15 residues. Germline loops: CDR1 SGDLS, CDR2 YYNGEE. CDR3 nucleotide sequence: TGTGCCAGCAGCGTAGCCGGGACAGGGGGCAATGAGCAGTTCTTC. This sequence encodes CASSVAGTGGNEQFF.

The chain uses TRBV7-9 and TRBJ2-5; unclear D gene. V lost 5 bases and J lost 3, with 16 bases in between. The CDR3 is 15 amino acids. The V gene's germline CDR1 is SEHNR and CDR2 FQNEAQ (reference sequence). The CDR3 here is CASSHPEGWEETQYF. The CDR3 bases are TGTGCCAGCAGCCATCCGGAAGGGTGGGAAGAGACCCAGTACTTC.

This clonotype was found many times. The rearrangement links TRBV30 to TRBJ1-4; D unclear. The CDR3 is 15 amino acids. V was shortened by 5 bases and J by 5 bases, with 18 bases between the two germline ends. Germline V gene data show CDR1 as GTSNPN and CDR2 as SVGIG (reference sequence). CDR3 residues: CAWGPRTGKNEKLFF. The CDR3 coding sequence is TGTGCCTGGGGGCCCCGGACGGGGAAGAATGAAAAACTGTTTTTT.

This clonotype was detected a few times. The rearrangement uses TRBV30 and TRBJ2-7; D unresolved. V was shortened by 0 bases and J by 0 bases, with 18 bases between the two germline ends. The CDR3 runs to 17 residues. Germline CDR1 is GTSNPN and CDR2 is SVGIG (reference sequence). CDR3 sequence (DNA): TGTGCCTGGAGTGTAGAAGAACTTAAACCGAGCTCCTACGAGCAGTACTTC. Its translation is CAWSVEELKPSSYEQYF.

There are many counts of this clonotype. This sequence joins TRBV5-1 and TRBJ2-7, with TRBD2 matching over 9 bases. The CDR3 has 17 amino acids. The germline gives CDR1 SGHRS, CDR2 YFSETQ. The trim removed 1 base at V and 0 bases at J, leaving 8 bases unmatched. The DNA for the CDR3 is TGCGCCAGCAGCTTGATGGCTAGCGGGGCCCACTCCTACGAGCAGTACTTC. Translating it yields CASSLMASGAHSYEQYF.

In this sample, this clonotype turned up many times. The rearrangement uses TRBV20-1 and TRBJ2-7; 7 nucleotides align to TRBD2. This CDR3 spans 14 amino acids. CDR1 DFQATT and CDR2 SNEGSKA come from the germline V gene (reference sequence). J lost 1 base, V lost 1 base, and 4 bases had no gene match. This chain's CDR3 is CSARGLAASYEQYF. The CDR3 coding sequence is TGCAGTGCTAGAGGCCTAGCGGCTTCCTACGAGCAGTACTTC.

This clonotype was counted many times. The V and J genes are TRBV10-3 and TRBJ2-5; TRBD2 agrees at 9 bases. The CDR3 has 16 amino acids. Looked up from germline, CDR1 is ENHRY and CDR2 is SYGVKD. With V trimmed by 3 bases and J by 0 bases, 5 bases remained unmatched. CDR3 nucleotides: TGTGCCATCAGTGACAGGCTAGCGGGGAACCAAGAGACCCAGTACTTC. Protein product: CAISDRLAGNQETQYF.

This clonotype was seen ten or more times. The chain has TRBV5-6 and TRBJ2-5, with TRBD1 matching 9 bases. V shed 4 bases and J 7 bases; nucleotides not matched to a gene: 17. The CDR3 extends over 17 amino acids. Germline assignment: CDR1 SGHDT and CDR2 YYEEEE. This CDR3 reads CASSIAGTGNRLATQYF. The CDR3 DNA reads TGTGCCAGCAGCATCGCCGGGACAGGGAACCGTTTAGCGACCCAGTACTTC.

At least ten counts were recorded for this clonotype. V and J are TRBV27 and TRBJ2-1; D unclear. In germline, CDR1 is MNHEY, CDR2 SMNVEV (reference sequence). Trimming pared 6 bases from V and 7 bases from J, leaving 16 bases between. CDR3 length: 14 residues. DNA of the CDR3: TGTGCCAGCAGCCCCCATTTATCCGGTAATGAGCAGTTCTTC. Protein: CASSPHLSGNEQFF.

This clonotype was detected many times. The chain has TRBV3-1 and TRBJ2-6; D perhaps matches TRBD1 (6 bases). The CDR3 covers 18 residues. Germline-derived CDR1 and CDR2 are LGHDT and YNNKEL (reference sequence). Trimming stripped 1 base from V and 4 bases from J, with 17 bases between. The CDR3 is CASSQGGPGSWGANVLTF. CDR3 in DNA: TGTGCCAGCAGCCAAGGGGGGCCCGGTAGCTGGGGGGCCAACGTCCTGACTTTC.

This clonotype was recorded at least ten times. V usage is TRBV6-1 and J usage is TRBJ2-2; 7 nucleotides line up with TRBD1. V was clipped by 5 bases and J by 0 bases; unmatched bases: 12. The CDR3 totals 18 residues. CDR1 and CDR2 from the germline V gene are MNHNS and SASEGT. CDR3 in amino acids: CASSREVRTGPNTGELFF. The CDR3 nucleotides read TGTGCCAGCAGTCGGGAAGTCAGGACAGGCCCGAACACCGGGGAGCTGTTTTTT.